This passage covers 27 T cell receptor beta chains from one sample sequenced in a study of OX40 agonist ivuxolimab in advanced cancers. Produced via immunoSEQ multiplex PCR; TCRdb's table is partial and in-frame only. The sample lists roughly 59,000 clones; approximately 85% were seen once. The sequencing here drew on CD4+ or CD8+ T cells sorted from blood, taken in a trial of the OX40 agonist ivuxolimab. These receptors were taken from an adult with an advanced solid tumor such as melanoma, head and neck, liver or kidney cancer.

The chain is built from TRBV2 and TRBJ2-6; TRBD1 agrees at 7 bases. Trimming took 4 bases from V and 3 from J; bases not matched to a gene: 3. The CDR3 is 15 residues long. Germline CDR1 SNHLY, CDR2 FYNNEI. CDR3 in DNA: TGTGCCAGCAGTGTCGACAGGGTTGGGGCCAACGTCCTGACTTTC. Protein: CASSVDRVGANVLTF.

In its sample, this clone was seen a few times. This chain links TRBV5-5 with TRBJ2-2, with D perhaps TRBD2 (6 bases). Deletions cut 3 bases from V and 1 base from J, with 13 bases between. The CDR3 is made up of 16 amino acids. Per the germline V gene, CDR1 is SGHKS and CDR2 is YYEKEE (reference sequence). CDR3 DNA: TGTGCCAGCAGCTGGGGCGGGGCTCTGAACACCGGGGAGCTGTTTTTT. This encodes CASSWGGALNTGELFF.

The V and J genes are TRBV19 and TRBJ1-5; no firm D call. Trimming took 11 bases from V and 0 from J, leaving 20 bases between them. The germline V gene encodes CDR1 LNHDA and CDR2 SQIVND (reference sequence). CDR3 length: 16 residues. CDR3 nucleotide sequence: TGTGCCTCCACATCATACAGCACTTATAGCAATCAGCCCCAGCATTTT. The encoded protein is CASTSYSTYSNQPQHF.

The chain is built from TRBV11-2 and TRBJ1-5; D may be TRBD1 (5 bases). From germline, CDR1 is SGHAT and CDR2 FQNNGV. The V gene lost 2 bases and the J gene lost 3 bases, with 11 bases spanning the gap. The CDR3 covers 15 residues. The CDR3 DNA reads TGTGCCAGCAGCTTATTAGCAGGGAACAATCAGCCCCAGCATTTT. Translated, it gives CASSLLAGNNQPQHF.

The chain carries TRBV6-1 and TRBJ2-7; D is unclear. The CDR3 runs to 13 residues. Germline V lookup: CDR1 MNHNS, CDR2 SASEGT. Trimming cost V 6 bases and J 2 bases, with 11 bases left between them. CDR3 amino acids: CASSPVWTYEQYF. The DNA for the CDR3 is TGTGCCAGCAGCCCTGTGTGGACCTACGAGCAGTACTTC.

CDR3 in amino acids: CASSSIWDGIYTF. CDR3 DNA sequence: TGTGCCAGCAGCTCTATTTGGGACGGGATCTACACCTTC. The rearrangement uses TRBV7-9 and TRBJ1-2; a weak D match, TRBD1 (5 bases). The CDR3 length is 13 residues. Per the germline V gene, CDR1 is SEHNR and CDR2 is FQNEAQ (reference sequence). Trimming removed 4 bases from V and 10 bases from J, with 16 bases in between. Full variable domain (remainder filled in from reference TRBV7-9 and TRBJ1-2): DTGVSQNPRHKITKRGQNVTFRCDPISEHNRLYWYRQTLGQGPEFLTYFQNEAQLEKSRLLSDRFSAERPKGSFSTLEIQRTEQGDSAMYLCASSSIWDGIYTFGSGTRLTVV.

The chain uses TRBV5-1 and TRBJ2-5, with 11 bases matching TRBD2. V lost 4 bases and J lost 5; bases outside the gene matches: 16. The CDR3 has 18 amino acids. Germline CDR1 and CDR2: SGHRS and YFSETQ. The CDR3 DNA reads TGCGCCAGCAGCCGCACCTTGACTAGCGGGGCGGTTGGGGAGACCCAGTACTTC. This gives the protein CASSRTLTSGAVGETQYF.

This chain joins TRBV5-1 and TRBJ1-2, with TRBD1 matching 8 bases. Germline V CDR1 and CDR2: SGHRS, YFSETQ. After removal of 1 base from V and 6 bases from J, the junction contained 8 bases not matched to a gene. There are 15 residues in the CDR3. The CDR3 DNA reads TGCGCCAGCAGCTTGATAGCAGGGGGCTTAAATGGCTACACCTTC. Its protein is CASSLIAGGLNGYTF.

The genes are TRBV7-2 and TRBJ2-5; D perhaps matches TRBD1 (6 bases). Trimming removed 1 base at V and 8 bases at J, with 14 bases between. Germline V gene data show CDR1 as SGHTA and CDR2 as FQGNSA. This CDR3 comprises 14 residues. The CDR3 loop is CASSLGRGSETQYF. CDR3 nucleotide sequence: TGTGCCAGCAGCTTAGGCAGGGGCTCGGAAACCCAGTACTTC.

This chain's CDR3 is CASSWGQPNQPQHF. CDR3 coding DNA: TGTGCCAGCAGCTGGGGACAGCCCAATCAGCCCCAGCATTTT. The gene calls are TRBV11-2 and TRBJ1-5; 7 nucleotides align to TRBD1. The CDR3 extends over 14 amino acids. Germline trimming cut 4 bases from V and 3 bases from J; bases unmatched to any gene: 3. CDR1 SGHAT and CDR2 FQNNGV come from the germline V gene.

The chain combines TRBV29-1 with TRBJ2-3; TRBD1 matches at 7 bases. The CDR3 spans 13 residues. Per germline, CDR1 SQVTM and CDR2 ANQGSEA. V lost 6 bases and J lost 1; bases outside the gene matches: 4. The CDR3 DNA follows: TGCAGCGTGATAGGACAGGGCACAGATACGCAGTATTTT. Protein product: CSVIGQGTDTQYF.

This clone occurred a few times. The chain uses TRBV9 and TRBJ1-4; TRBD1 matches 8 bases. Unmatched junction bases numbered 4, after V lost 0 bases and J lost 0 bases. Germline V gene lookup returns CDR1 SGDLS and CDR2 YYNGEE. The length of the CDR3 is 17 residues. The CDR3 loop reads CASSVGTGRATNEKLFF. The DNA of the CDR3 is TGTGCCAGCAGCGTAGGGACAGGGAGAGCAACTAATGAAAAACTGTTTTTT.

CDR3: CASSIVARTGRVDQPQHF. The CDR3 DNA follows: TGTGCCAGTAGTATAGTAGCCCGGACAGGGAGGGTAGATCAGCCCCAGCATTTT. The chain recombines TRBV19 with TRBJ1-5, with 8 bases matching TRBD1. V lost 1 base and J lost 5; bases outside the gene matches: 13. The CDR3 runs 18 residues. Germline values: CDR1 LNHDA, CDR2 SQIVND (reference sequence).

The rearrangement uses TRBV30 and TRBJ1-2; tentative D call: TRBD1 (5 bases). V lost 5 bases to trimming and J lost 8 bases, with 12 bases between them. Per the germline V gene, CDR1 is GTSNPN and CDR2 is SVGIG (reference sequence). The CDR3 consists of 11 residues. CDR3 sequence (DNA): TGTGCCTGGGTCAGGGCAGGGGGCTACACCTTC. Translating gives CAWVRAGGYTF.

This clone is deemed medium-sized. The chain couples TRBV2 to TRBJ1-5, with TRBD1 identical over 8 bases. Germline V lookup: CDR1 SNHLY, CDR2 FYNNEI. The ends lost 5 bases at V and 4 bases at J; junction bases unmatched: 7. The CDR3 loop spans 15 amino acids. The CDR3 spells CASSRGRGLNQPQHF. The CDR3 bases are TGTGCCAGCAGTCGGGGCAGGGGGCTGAATCAGCCCCAGCATTTT.

The V and J genes are TRBV30 and TRBJ1-2, with D unresolved. The germline gives CDR1 GTSNPN, CDR2 SVGIG (reference sequence). This CDR3 has 15 residues. The V end was cut by 1 base, the J end by 3 bases, with 15 bases between. The CDR3 here is CAWSDGAGLDYGYTF. The DNA for the CDR3 is TGTGCCTGGAGTGACGGAGCGGGTTTAGACTATGGCTACACCTTC.

The V gene is TRBV7-9, the J gene TRBJ1-4, with D perhaps matching TRBD1 (5 bases). V dropped 3 bases and J dropped 1 base, with 6 bases sitting between them. Germline V gene lookup returns CDR1 SEHNR and CDR2 FQNEAQ (reference sequence). The CDR3 has 14 residues. The chain's CDR3 is CASSLGVTNEKLFF. The CDR3 nucleotides read TGTGCCAGCAGCTTGGGGGTAACTAATGAAAAACTGTTTTTT.

This chain connects TRBV6-4 to TRBJ1-2, with D possibly TRBD1 on 5 matching bases. Germline V gene data show CDR1 as MRHNA and CDR2 as SNTAGT. The germline V and J ends were trimmed by 6 bases and 7 bases, with 15 bases remaining between them. CDR3 length equals 13 residues. The CDR3: CASRSEYQGGYTF. The CDR3 DNA reads TGTGCCAGCAGATCGGAATATCAGGGTGGCTACACCTTC.

The CDR3 is CASLADRAGEAFF. The DNA of the CDR3 is TGTGCCAGTCTAGCGGACAGGGCCGGGGAAGCTTTCTTT. This rearrangement joins TRBV19 to TRBJ1-1, with 8 bases matching TRBD1. The CDR3 is 13 amino acids. CDR1 LNHDA and CDR2 SQIVND come from the germline V gene (reference sequence). Trimming took 8 bases from V and 8 from J; bases not matched to a gene: 10.

This chain links TRBV19 with TRBJ2-2, with TRBD2 matching over 12 bases. Germline lookup yields CDR1 LNHDA and CDR2 SQIVND (reference sequence). This CDR3 has 19 residues. J lost 4 bases, V lost 10 bases, and 19 bases had no gene match. DNA of the CDR3: TGTGCCACTAAAGGAGGAGGACTAGCGGGACCTGGCGGCACCGGGGAGCTGTTTTTT. Translating it yields CATKGGGLAGPGGTGELFF.

The genes are TRBV30 and TRBJ1-5; maybe TRBD1 (6 bases). The V end lost 4 bases, the J end lost 7 bases, and 20 bases lay between the germline ends. This CDR3 region has 15 residues. Germline V lookup: CDR1 GTSNPN, CDR2 SVGIG (reference sequence). The CDR3 sequence is CAWKKGGSGEQPQHF. In DNA, the CDR3 is TGTGCCTGGAAAAAAGGGGGGTCGGGGGAGCAGCCCCAGCATTTT.

V is TRBV5-1 and J is TRBJ2-3; 9 bases are a match to TRBD2. The germline CDR1 and CDR2 sequences are SGHRS and YFSETQ. Unmatched junction bases numbered 10, after V lost 0 bases and J lost 5 bases. CDR3 length equals 17 residues. CDR3 coding DNA: TGCGCCAGCAGCTTGGTAGCTAGCGGGGTTGGTGGAGATACGCAGTATTTT. It translates to CASSLVASGVGGDTQYF.

This clone was picked up a small number of times. This sample includes further DNA sequences coding for the same CDR3. J is TRBJ1-5 and V is TRBV19; the D is unclear. The CDR3 loop spans 12 amino acids. The ends were cut back, 5 bases at V and 4 bases at J, with 6 bases in the middle. The V gene's germline CDR1 is LNHDA and CDR2 SQIVND (reference sequence). This CDR3 is CASSGLNQPQHF. The CDR3 DNA is TGTGCCAGTAGTGGACTGAATCAGCCCCAGCATTTT. Variable domain in full (rest from reference TRBV19 and TRBJ1-5): DGGITQSPKYLFRKEGQNVTLSCEQNLNHDAMYWYRQDPGQGLRLIYYSQIVNDFQKGDIAEGYSVSREKKESFPLTVTSAQKNPTAFYLCASSGLNQPQHFGDGTRLSIL.

The CDR3: CASSVQGNRSPLHF. The CDR3 nucleotides read TGTGCCAGCAGCGTCCAGGGGAATAGATCACCCCTCCACTTT. The rearrangement links TRBV9 to TRBJ1-6; maybe TRBD1 (6 bases). Trimming took off 2 bases at V and 10 bases at J, with 13 bases between the two ends. CDR1 is SGDLS and CDR2 is YYNGEE in the germline V gene. The CDR3 extends over 14 amino acids.

This chain links TRBV2 with TRBJ1-1, with TRBD1 identical over 8 bases. In germline, CDR1 is SNHLY, CDR2 FYNNEI. The CDR3 runs 13 residues. V lost 6 bases and J lost 7; bases outside the gene matches: 7. CDR3 coding DNA: TGTGCCAGCAGCGATCCAGGGGGCGTTGAAGCTTTCTTT. Translation gives CASSDPGGVEAFF.

The chain employs TRBV19 and TRBJ1-5; TRBD1 might be the D (5 bases). Trimming stripped 0 bases from V and 0 bases from J, with 6 bases between. The germline V gene encodes CDR1 LNHDA and CDR2 SQIVND (reference sequence). This CDR3 has 15 amino acids. The CDR3 sequence: CASSIDQGSNQPQHF. CDR3 nucleotide sequence: TGTGCCAGTAGTATAGATCAGGGTAGCAATCAGCCCCAGCATTTT. The full variable domain, with the rest looked up from reference TRBV19 and TRBJ1-5, is DGGITQSPKYLFRKEGQNVTLSCEQNLNHDAMYWYRQDPGQGLRLIYYSQIVNDFQKGDIAEGYSVSREKKESFPLTVTSAQKNPTAFYLCASSIDQGSNQPQHFGDGTRLSIL.

V gene TRBV5-1 combines with J gene TRBJ2-2; no clear D. CDR3 size: 14 residues. Germline CDR1 SGHRS, CDR2 YFSETQ. The germline V and J ends were trimmed by 4 bases and 0 bases, with 7 bases remaining between them. CDR3 in amino acids: CASSLNTNTGELFF. The CDR3 coding sequence is TGCGCCAGCAGCCTGAACACGAACACCGGGGAGCTGTTTTTT.